The subject of this entry is one T cell receptor beta chain. The antigen it binds to is not known. Base qualities are not at hand, and no much larger clone is one base apart. The CDR3 regions of human TCRbeta chains were analyzed by immunosequencing. Processing in the source paper ran as follows. TCRs in the repertoires were compared against a reference library of SARS-CoV-2-specific TCRs that had been generated with the MIRA antigen-specificity platform. Breadth was defined as the fraction of unique TCRs that were SARS-CoV-2-associated. Depth was defined as the fraction of total T cells that were SARS-CoV-2-associated. Each spike-specific TCR was assigned to its reactive spike region and to a CD4 or CD8 class using the MIRA data. Log10-transformed breadth and depth values were compared by one-way ANOVA with Sidak's multiple comparisons tests. TCRdb's version of the immuneACCESS table is confined to in-frame rearrangements and falls short of the full clone set. An unresolved V gene accounts for under half of the shortfall where checked; the remainder is of unknown origin. D and trimming were read from the DNA, whereas the V and J calls and clone size are those reported in that table. The sample yields 90,000 to 120,000 clones; 89% were counted once. The top ten clonotypes cover 18% of the sample.

What the time point label conveys for this sample: baseline before first vaccination. Vaccinee samples were obtained from the UK trials COV001 and COV002, which included a single-blind randomized controlled phase 2/3 trial of AZD1222 (ChAdOx1 nCoV-19) in healthy adults. Trial participant PBMC samples were collected at day 0 and day 28 after the second dose for TCRbeta chain sequencing. The source of the sample is a study of T cell responses to AZD1222 COVID-19 vaccine (dated by TCRdb to about 2021). As for the study more broadly: AZD1222 recipients with second doses at about 4 weeks or about 12 weeks were pooled, because spike-specific TCR depth and breadth did not differ between schedules. Trial participants were enrolled by age into subgroups of 18-55, 56-69 and 70-plus years, and approximately 150, 30 and 60 TCR-sequenced participants, respectively, were included in these subgroups. A total of about 250 trial participants underwent TCR sequencing, of whom more than 200 had received two doses of AZD1222 and 26 had received two doses of the MenACWY control vaccine.

In the germline V gene (reference sequence), CDR1 corresponds to LNHDA and CDR2 to SQIVND. From cysteine to phenylalanine, the CDR3 is 13 amino acids long. Here the CDR3 DNA is all that survives: 39 bases in frame from base 1. Trimming costs V 2 bases and J 4 bases, and their ends lie 9 bases apart. Study-level results and caveats: In the small 56-69-year group, the increase in depth fell short of significance, most likely because of low power. After two AZD1222 doses, spike-specific TCR breadth and depth were significantly higher than at day 0 and than in MenACWY recipients. Reportedly, almost half of the unique spike-specific TCRs recognized epitopes lying outside the regions that are mutated in the B.1.351 and B.1.1.7 variants. Conclusions about previously exposed vaccinees were limited because only six AZD1222 recipients were SARS-CoV-2 seropositive at baseline. Because no samples from the day 14 peak response were available, repertoires could be characterized only after the peak T cell response. Vaccine-associated CD4 TCRs spanned the whole spike protein, with dominant responses in regions 160-218 and 743-854. Participants were mostly white British and included more females than males, and it was suggested by the authors that clonal diversity may have been underestimated.

This TCR was recovered from an adult in good health. The sample was peripheral blood, taken on day 0 of AZD1222 vaccination. Recombination connected TRBV19 to TRBJ2-7, with TRBD1 as a weak D call on 6 bases. The DNA sequence reads TGTGCCAGTAGTATACGTACAGGGTACGAGCAGTACTTC. Its protein is CASSIRTGYEQYF.